This TCR beta chain came from a study of blood T cell repertoires in COVID-19. As for the study in general: The United States, Italy and Spain supplied acute and convalescent COVID-19 samples.

The CDR3 is 16 residues long. CDR1 is LGHNA, CDR2 YNFKEQ, per germline. Deletions cut 0 bases from V and 0 bases from J, with 11 bases between. Original analysis: Estimates of nucleated cell counts were drawn from the amplification of reference gene primers. Measured with immunoSEQ multiplex PCR; TCRdb has only the in-frame clones, and not every one. V and J calls and clone size are copied from that table; D and trimming were computed from the DNA. The sample holds 120,000 to 150,000 clones, 65% to 85% seen once. Sequencing input: peripheral blood. The TCR sequence derives from a man aged 55 to 70 with active or convalescent COVID-19. The gene calls are TRBV4-2 and TRBJ1-2, with D unresolved. CDR3 DNA: TGTGCCAGCAGCCAAGAAGTTTCTAAAGCTAACTATGGCTACACCTTC. Translated: CASSQEVSKANYGYTF.